This TCR beta chain was captured by sequencing in a study of blood T cell repertoires in COVID-19. On the study more broadly: COVID-19 samples collected from the United States, Italy and Spain covered acute and convalescent phases. T cells, B-cell-depleted T cells, or PBMCs provided the cDNA or gDNA that served as material.

In the authors' methods: Amplification from reference gene primers served as the basis for estimated nucleated cell counts. Produced via immunoSEQ multiplex PCR; TCRdb's table is partial and in-frame only. That table supplies the V and J calls and clone size; D and trimming were determined from the DNA. The data contain tens of thousands of clones, 65% to 90% of them seen just once; the ten biggest clones take up about 16%. CDR3 length: 15 residues. V lost 2 bases to trimming and J lost 7 bases; unmatched junction nucleotides: 3. Germline CDR1 and CDR2: KGHSH and LQKENI. The TCR originated in a man older than 75 with active COVID-19. V gene TRBV18 combines with J gene TRBJ1-6, with TRBD1 matching 9 bases. The sample was peripheral blood. DNA for the CDR3: TGTGCCAGCTCACCAGAGACAGGGGGAAATTCACCCCTCCACTTT. It specifies CASSPETGGNSPLHF.